The entry below gives a single TCR beta chain sequence along with its context. Antigen: not known. The CDR3 is 17 amino acids. Germline trimming cut 3 bases from V and 1 base from J; bases unmatched to any gene: 6. The germline CDR1 and CDR2 sequences are LNHDA and SQIVND (reference sequence). This entry comes from a study of cytomegalovirus exposure and HLA in healthy donors. 60 Vbeta and 13 Jbeta primers were used in PCR. Sequenced by immunoSEQ multiplex PCR; TCRdb stores in-frame clones only, minus some. The data hold under 200,000 clones, with around 79% observed a single time. Whole-study findings and limits: Indistinguishable V segments, including TRBV6-2 and TRBV6-3, were excluded.

This clonotype was obtained from a woman in her forties in good health and CMV-seronegative. Specimen: PBMCs. This sequence joins TRBV19 and TRBJ1-5; 10 bases align to TRBD1. The CDR3 DNA follows: TGTGCCAGTAGTATGATGGGGACAGGGGCAAGCAATCAGCCCCAGCATTTT. Its protein is CASSMMGTGASNQPQHF.